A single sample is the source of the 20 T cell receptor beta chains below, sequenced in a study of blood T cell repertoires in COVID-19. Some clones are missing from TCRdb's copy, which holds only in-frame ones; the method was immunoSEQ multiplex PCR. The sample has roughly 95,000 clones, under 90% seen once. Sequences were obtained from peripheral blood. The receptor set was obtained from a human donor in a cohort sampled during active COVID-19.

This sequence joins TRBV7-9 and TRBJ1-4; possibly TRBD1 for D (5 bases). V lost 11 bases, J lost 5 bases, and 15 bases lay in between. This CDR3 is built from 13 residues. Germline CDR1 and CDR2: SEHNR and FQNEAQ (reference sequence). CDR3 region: CASVEGVNEKLFF. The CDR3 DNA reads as TGTGCCTCTGTTGAAGGGGTGAATGAAAAACTGTTTTTT.

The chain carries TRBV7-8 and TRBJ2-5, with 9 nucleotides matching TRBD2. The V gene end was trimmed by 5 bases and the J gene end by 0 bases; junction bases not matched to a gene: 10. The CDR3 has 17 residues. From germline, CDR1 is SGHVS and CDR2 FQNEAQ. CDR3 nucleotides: TGTGCCAGCAGCCGGGGACTAGCAGACGTTTACCAAGAGACCCAGTACTTC. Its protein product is CASSRGLADVYQETQYF.

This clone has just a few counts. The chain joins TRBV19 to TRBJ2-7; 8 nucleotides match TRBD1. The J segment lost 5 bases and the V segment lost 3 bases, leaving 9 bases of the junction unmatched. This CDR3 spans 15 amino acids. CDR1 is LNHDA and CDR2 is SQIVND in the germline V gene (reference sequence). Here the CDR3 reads CASSIPGQGVHEQYF. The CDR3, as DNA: TGTGCCAGTAGTATCCCAGGACAGGGAGTCCACGAGCAGTACTTC.

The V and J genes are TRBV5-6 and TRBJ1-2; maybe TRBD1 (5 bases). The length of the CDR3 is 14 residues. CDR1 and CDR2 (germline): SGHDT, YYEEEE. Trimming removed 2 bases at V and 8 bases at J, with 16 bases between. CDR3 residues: CASSFQGTQAGYTF. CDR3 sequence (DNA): TGTGCCAGCAGCTTTCAGGGCACCCAGGCCGGCTACACCTTC.

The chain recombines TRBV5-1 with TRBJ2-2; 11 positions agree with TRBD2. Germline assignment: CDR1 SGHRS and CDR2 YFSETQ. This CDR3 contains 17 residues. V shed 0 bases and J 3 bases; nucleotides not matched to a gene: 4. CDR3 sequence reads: CASSLALAGGHTGELFF. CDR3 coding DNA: TGCGCCAGCAGCTTGGCCCTAGCGGGAGGTCACACCGGGGAGCTGTTTTTT.

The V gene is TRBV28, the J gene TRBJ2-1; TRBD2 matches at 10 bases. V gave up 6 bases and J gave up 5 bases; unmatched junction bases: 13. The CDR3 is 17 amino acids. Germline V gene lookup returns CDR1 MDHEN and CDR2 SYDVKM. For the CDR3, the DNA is TGTGCCAGCAGCCGAATTCCCGGGACTAGCGCCCACAATGAGCAGTTCTTC. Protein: CASSRIPGTSAHNEQFF. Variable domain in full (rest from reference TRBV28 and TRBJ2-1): DVKVTQSSRYLVKRTGEKVFLECVQDMDHENMFWYRQDPGLGLRLIYFSYDVKMKEKGDIPEGYSVSREKKERFSLILESASTNQTSMYLCASSRIPGTSAHNEQFFGPGTRLTVL.

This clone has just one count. CDR3 coding DNA: TGTGCCAGCAGCTTGAAGGTGCGGGGTAATGAAAAACTGTTTTTT. This sequence encodes CASSLKVRGNEKLFF. The V gene is TRBV5-4, the J gene TRBJ1-4; no firm D call. Trimming took 1 base from V and 4 from J, leaving 11 bases between them. There are 15 residues in the CDR3. Germline V lookup: CDR1 SGHNT, CDR2 YYREEE (reference sequence).

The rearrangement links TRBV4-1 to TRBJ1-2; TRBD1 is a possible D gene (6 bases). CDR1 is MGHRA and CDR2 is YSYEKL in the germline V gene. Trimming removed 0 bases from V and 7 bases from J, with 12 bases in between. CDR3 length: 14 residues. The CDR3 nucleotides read TGCGCCAGCAGCCAAGAGGGCAGGGGAAGTGGCTACACCTTC. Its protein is CASSQEGRGSGYTF.

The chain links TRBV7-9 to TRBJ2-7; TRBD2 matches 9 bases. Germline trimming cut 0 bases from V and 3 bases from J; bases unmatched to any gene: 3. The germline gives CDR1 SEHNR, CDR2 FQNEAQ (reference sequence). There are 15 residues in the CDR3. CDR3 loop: CASSLALAGVYEQYF. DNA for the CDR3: TGTGCCAGCAGCTTAGCGTTAGCGGGAGTCTACGAGCAGTACTTC.

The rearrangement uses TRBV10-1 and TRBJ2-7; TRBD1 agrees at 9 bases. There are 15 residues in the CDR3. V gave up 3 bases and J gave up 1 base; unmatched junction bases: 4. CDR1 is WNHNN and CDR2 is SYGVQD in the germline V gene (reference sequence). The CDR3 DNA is TGCGCCAGCAGTGAAGGGACAGGGTGGTCCTACGAGCAGTACTTC. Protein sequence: CASSEGTGWSYEQYF.

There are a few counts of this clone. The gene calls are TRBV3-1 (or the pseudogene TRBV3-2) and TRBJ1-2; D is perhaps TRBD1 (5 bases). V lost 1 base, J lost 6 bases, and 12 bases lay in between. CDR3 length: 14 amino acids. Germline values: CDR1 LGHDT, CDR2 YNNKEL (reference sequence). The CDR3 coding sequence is TGTGCCAGCAGCCAAGGTATAGGGGCCAATGGCTACACCTTC. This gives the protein CASSQGIGANGYTF.

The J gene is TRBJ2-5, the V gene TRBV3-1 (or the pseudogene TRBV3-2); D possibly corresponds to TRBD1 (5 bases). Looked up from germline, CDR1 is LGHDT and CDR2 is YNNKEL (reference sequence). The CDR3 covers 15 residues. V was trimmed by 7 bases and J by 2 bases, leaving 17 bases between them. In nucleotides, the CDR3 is TGTGCCAGCAATATCAGGGCGAGATTTCAAGAGACCCAGTACTTC. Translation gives CASNIRARFQETQYF.

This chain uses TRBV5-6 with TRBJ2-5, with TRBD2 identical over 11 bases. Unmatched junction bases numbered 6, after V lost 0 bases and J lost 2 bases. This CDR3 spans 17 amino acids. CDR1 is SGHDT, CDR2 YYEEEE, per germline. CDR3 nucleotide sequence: TGTGCCAGCAGCTTGGGAGGACTAGCGGGCGTTCAAGAGACCCAGTACTTC. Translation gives CASSLGGLAGVQETQYF.

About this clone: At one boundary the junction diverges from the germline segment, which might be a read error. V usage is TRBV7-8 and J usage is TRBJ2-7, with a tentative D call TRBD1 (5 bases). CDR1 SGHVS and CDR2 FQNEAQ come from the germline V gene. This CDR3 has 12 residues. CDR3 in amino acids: CASSPDRILGDF. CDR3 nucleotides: TGTGCCAGCAGCCCAGACAGAATTTTGGGCGACTTC.

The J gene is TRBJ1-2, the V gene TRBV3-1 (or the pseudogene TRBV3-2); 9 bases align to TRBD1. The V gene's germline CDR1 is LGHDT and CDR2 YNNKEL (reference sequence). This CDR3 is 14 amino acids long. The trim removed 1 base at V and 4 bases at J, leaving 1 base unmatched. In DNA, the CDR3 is TGTGCCAGCAGCCAAGGACAGGGGGGCTATGGCTACACCTTC. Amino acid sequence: CASSQGQGGYGYTF.

CDR3 nucleotides: TGTGCCAGCAGTGAAGGGTCTAGCGGGAGCTCCTACGAGCAGTACTTC. This sequence encodes CASSEGSSGSSYEQYF. The J gene is TRBJ2-7, the V gene TRBV6-1; TRBD2 matches at 10 bases. V gave up 1 base and J gave up 0 bases; unmatched junction bases: 3. Germline CDR1 reads MNHNS; CDR2 reads SASEGT. The length of the CDR3 is 16 residues.

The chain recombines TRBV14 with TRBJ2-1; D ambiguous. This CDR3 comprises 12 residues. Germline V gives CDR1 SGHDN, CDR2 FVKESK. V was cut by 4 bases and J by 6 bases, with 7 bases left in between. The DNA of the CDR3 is TGTGCCAGCAGCCTTCTTCTCAATGAGCAGTTCTTC. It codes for CASSLLLNEQFF.

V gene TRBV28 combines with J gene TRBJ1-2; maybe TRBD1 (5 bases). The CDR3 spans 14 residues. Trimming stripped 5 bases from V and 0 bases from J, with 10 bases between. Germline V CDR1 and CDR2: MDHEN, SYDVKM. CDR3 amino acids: CASSGGGANYGYTF. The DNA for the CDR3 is TGTGCCAGCAGTGGGGGGGGTGCTAACTATGGCTACACCTTC.

CDR3 DNA sequence: TGTGCCAGCAGTTACCGCGGACAGGTCAATTACGAGCAGTACTTC. Encoded protein: CASSYRGQVNYEQYF. The V gene is TRBV6-5, the J gene TRBJ2-7; 7 positions agree with TRBD1. With 2 bases clipped from V and 4 bases from J, the junction kept 8 bases outside the gene matches. Germline-derived CDR1 and CDR2 are MNHEY and SVGAGI. CDR3 length equals 15 residues.

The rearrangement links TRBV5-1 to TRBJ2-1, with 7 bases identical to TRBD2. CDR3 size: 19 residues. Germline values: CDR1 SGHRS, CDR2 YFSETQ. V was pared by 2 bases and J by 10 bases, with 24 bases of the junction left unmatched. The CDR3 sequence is CASSFISGWETSGWREQFF. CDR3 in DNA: TGCGCCAGCAGCTTTATTAGCGGGTGGGAAACATCGGGGTGGAGGGAGCAGTTCTTC.